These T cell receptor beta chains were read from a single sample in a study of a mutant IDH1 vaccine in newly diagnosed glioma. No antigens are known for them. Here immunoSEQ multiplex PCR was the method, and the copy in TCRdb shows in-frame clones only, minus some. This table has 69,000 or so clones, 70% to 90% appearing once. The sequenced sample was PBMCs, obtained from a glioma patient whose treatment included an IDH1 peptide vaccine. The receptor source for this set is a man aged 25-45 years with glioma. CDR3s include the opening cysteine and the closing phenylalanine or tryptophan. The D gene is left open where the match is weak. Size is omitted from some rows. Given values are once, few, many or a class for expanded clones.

CDR3aa: CASSQGQGARTEAFF
CDR3nt: TGCGCCAGCAGCCAAGGACAGGGGGCGAGGACTGAAGCTTTCTTT
v_gene: TRBV4-1
len: 15
abundance: .
j_gene: TRBJ1-1
d_gene: TRBD1

CDR3aa: CASSATGTNEKLFF
CDR3nt: TGTGCCAGCAGTGCTACAGGGACTAATGAAAAACTGTTTTTT
v_gene: TRBV6-1
len: 14
abundance: .
j_gene: TRBJ1-4
d_gene: .

CDR3aa: CASRKTQWYQETQYF
CDR3nt: TGTGCCAGCAGGAAGACCCAGTGGTACCAAGAGACCCAGTACTTC
v_gene: TRBV6-1
len: 15
abundance: .
j_gene: TRBJ2-5
d_gene: .

CDR3aa: CASSLQGGNTEAFF
CDR3nt: TGTGCCAGCAGCTTACAGGGCGGGAACACTGAAGCTTTCTTT
v_gene: TRBV11-1
len: 14
abundance: .
j_gene: TRBJ1-1
d_gene: .

CDR3aa: CASSSGPDNEQFF
CDR3nt: TGTGCCAGCAGCTCGGGACCGGACAATGAGCAGTTCTTC
v_gene: TRBV5-6
len: 13
abundance: .
j_gene: TRBJ2-1
d_gene: .

CDR3aa: CASNLPGRNRLNTEAFF
CDR3nt: TGTGCCAGCAATCTCCCGGGACGAAACCGCTTGAACACTGAAGCTTTCTTT
v_gene: TRBV28
len: 17
abundance: .
j_gene: TRBJ1-1
d_gene: .

CDR3aa: CASSDVVAANEQFF
CDR3nt: TGTGCCAGTAGTGACGTGGTAGCGGCGAATGAGCAGTTCTTC
v_gene: TRBV19
len: 14
abundance: .
j_gene: TRBJ2-1
d_gene: .

CDR3aa: CASSFSGQNQPQHF
CDR3nt: TGTGCCAGCAGTTTCTCCGGCCAAAATCAGCCCCAGCATTTT
v_gene: TRBV27
len: 14
abundance: .
j_gene: TRBJ1-5
d_gene: .

CDR3aa: CASSIYGGNTEAFF
CDR3nt: TGTGCCAGCAGTATTTATGGGGGGAACACTGAAGCTTTCTTT
v_gene: TRBV27
len: 14
abundance: few
j_gene: TRBJ1-1
d_gene: .

CDR3aa: CSGAQNTDTQYF
CDR3nt: TGCTCCGGAGCACAGAACACAGATACGCAGTATTTT
v_gene: TRBV29-1
len: 12
abundance: .
j_gene: TRBJ2-3
d_gene: .

CDR3aa: CASSGQVGQPQHF
CDR3nt: TGTGCCAGCAGTGGACAGGTTGGTCAGCCCCAGCATTTT
v_gene: TRBV6-4
len: 13
abundance: few
j_gene: TRBJ1-5
d_gene: .

CDR3aa: CASRWGNTGELFF
CDR3nt: TGTGCCAGCAGGTGGGGGAACACCGGGGAGCTGTTTTTT
v_gene: TRBV9
len: 13
abundance: once
j_gene: TRBJ2-2
d_gene: .

CDR3aa: CASSVAGGSGAFF
CDR3nt: TGTGCCAGCAGCGTAGCTGGTGGAAGTGGGGCTTTCTTT
v_gene: TRBV9
len: 13
abundance: .
j_gene: TRBJ1-1
d_gene: .

CDR3aa: CASSLQLAEDTQYF
CDR3nt: TGTGCCAGCAGCTTACAGTTGGCGGAAGATACGCAGTATTTT
v_gene: TRBV7-8
len: 14
abundance: .
j_gene: TRBJ2-3
d_gene: .

CDR3aa: CASSFRLAASSYNEQFF
CDR3nt: TGCGCCAGCAGCTTTAGACTAGCGGCCAGCTCCTACAATGAGCAGTTCTTC
v_gene: TRBV5-1
len: 17
abundance: .
j_gene: TRBJ2-1
d_gene: TRBD2

CDR3aa: CASSQVGGRANVLTF
CDR3nt: TGCGCCAGCAGCCAAGTGGGAGGGAGGGCCAACGTCCTGACTTTC
v_gene: TRBV4-1
len: 15
abundance: .
j_gene: TRBJ2-6
d_gene: TRBD2

CDR3aa: CASAPPGHSMTETQYF
CDR3nt: TGTGCCAGCGCTCCTCCGGGTCACTCGATGACGGAGACCCAGTACTTC
v_gene: TRBV7-9
len: 16
abundance: .
j_gene: TRBJ2-5
d_gene: .

CDR3aa: CASSGRVGGYTF
CDR3nt: TGTGCCAGCAGTGGAAGGGTAGGAGGCTACACCTTC
v_gene: TRBV25-1
len: 12
abundance: .
j_gene: TRBJ1-2
d_gene: .

CDR3aa: CASSPSKSYDVAIYEQYF
CDR3nt: TGTGCCAGCAGCCCAAGTAAAAGCTATGACGTCGCTATCTACGAGCAGTACTTC
v_gene: TRBV7-3
len: 18
abundance: once
j_gene: TRBJ2-7
d_gene: .

CDR3aa: CASSLPGVSYNEQFF
CDR3nt: TGTGCCAGCAGCTTACCAGGGGTTTCCTACAATGAGCAGTTCTTC
v_gene: TRBV7-9
len: 15
abundance: .
j_gene: TRBJ2-1
d_gene: .

CDR3aa: CASTGGPNTGELFF
CDR3nt: TGTGCCAGCACGGGGGGGCCGAACACCGGGGAGCTGTTTTTT
v_gene: TRBV11-2
len: 14
abundance: .
j_gene: TRBJ2-2
d_gene: TRBD2

CDR3aa: CASSLRGGFTDTQYF
CDR3nt: TGTGCCAGCAGTTTACGCGGGGGGTTCACAGATACGCAGTATTTT
v_gene: TRBV28
len: 15
abundance: .
j_gene: TRBJ2-3
d_gene: TRBD2

CDR3aa: CASRRDRDSPLHF
CDR3nt: TGTGCCAGCAGGCGGGACAGGGATTCACCCCTCCACTTT
v_gene: TRBV4-2
len: 13
abundance: few
j_gene: TRBJ1-6
d_gene: TRBD1

CDR3aa: CASSSSGLLTDTQYF
CDR3nt: TGTGCCAGCAGTTCCTCGGGACTCCTCACAGATACGCAGTATTTT
v_gene: TRBV28
len: 15
abundance: .
j_gene: TRBJ2-3
d_gene: .

CDR3aa: CASSLRERDTQYF
CDR3nt: TGTGCCAGCAGCCTCAGGGAAAGGGATACGCAGTATTTT
v_gene: TRBV7-9
len: 13
abundance: .
j_gene: TRBJ2-3
d_gene: .

CDR3aa: CASSQYETQYF
CDR3nt: TGCGCCAGCAGCCAATACGAGACCCAGTACTTC
v_gene: TRBV4-1
len: 11
abundance: .
j_gene: TRBJ2-5
d_gene: .

CDR3aa: CASSGQDSPLYGYTF
CDR3nt: TGTGCCAGCAGTGGACAAGACAGTCCACTCTATGGCTACACCTTC
v_gene: TRBV27
len: 15
abundance: many
j_gene: TRBJ1-2
d_gene: .

CDR3aa: CASSYRLPGDTGELFF
CDR3nt: TGTGCCAGCAGTTACCGTTTACCAGGGGACACCGGGGAGCTGTTTTTT
v_gene: TRBV6-5
len: 16
abundance: .
j_gene: TRBJ2-2
d_gene: .

CDR3aa: CASSRDLSQPQHF
CDR3nt: TGTGCCAGCTCTAGGGACCTCAGTCAGCCCCAGCATTTT
v_gene: TRBV2
len: 13
abundance: few
j_gene: TRBJ1-5
d_gene: .